The clone carrying this TCR beta chain was detected only once. What it binds is not known. This record belongs to a study of vaccination effects on CD4 cells after COVID-19. For the study at large: There were a couple of convalescent patients who gave samples 16 days and one week before vaccination.

Here immunoSEQ multiplex PCR was the method, and the copy in TCRdb shows in-frame clones only, minus some. Altogether approximately 45,000 clones are present, approximately 80% being singletons, with the ten largest covering about 10%. Broader study findings: Clones arising from infection and from vaccination showed marked clonal contraction late after vaccination.

When around 10 days of culture had elapsed, CD4+ T cells were isolated. Germline V gives CDR1 SGHVS, CDR2 FNYEAQ. Deletions cut 2 bases from V and 5 bases from J, with 15 bases between. This CDR3 contains 15 residues. This clonotype was obtained from a human donor who had a prior SARS-CoV-2 infection. The source was CD4+ T cells from PBMCs cultured without peptide, collected before COVID-19 vaccination. The chain uses TRBV7-6 and TRBJ2-5, with unresolved D. The CDR3 is CASSLLLGTTETQYF. The CDR3, as DNA: TGTGCCAGCAGCTTACTCCTGGGCACGACGGAGACCCAGTACTTC.